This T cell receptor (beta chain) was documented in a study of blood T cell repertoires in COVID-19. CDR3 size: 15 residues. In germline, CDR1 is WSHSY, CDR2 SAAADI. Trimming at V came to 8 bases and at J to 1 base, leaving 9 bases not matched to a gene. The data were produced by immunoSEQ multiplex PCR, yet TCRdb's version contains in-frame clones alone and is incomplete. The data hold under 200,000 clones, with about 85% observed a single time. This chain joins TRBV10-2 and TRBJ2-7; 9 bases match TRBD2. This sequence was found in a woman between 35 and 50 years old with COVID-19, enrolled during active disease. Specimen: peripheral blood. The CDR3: CASATSGRLSYEQYF. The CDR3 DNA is TGCGCCAGCGCAACCAGCGGGAGGTTGTCCTACGAGCAGTACTTC.